This T cell receptor (beta chain) emerged from a study of blood T cell repertoires in COVID-19. The CDR3 is 19 amino acids. Trimming cost V 3 bases and J 2 bases, with 23 bases left between them. Germline V gene lookup returns CDR1 LGHDT and CDR2 YNNKEL (reference sequence). The assay was immunoSEQ multiplex PCR, and TCRdb's table has in-frame clones only and misses some. The table records a few hundred thousand clones, approximately 90% of them present only once. The sample taken for sequencing was peripheral blood. This chain joins TRBV3-1 (or the pseudogene TRBV3-2) and TRBJ1-5; D call uncertain. The receptor's source is a middle-aged woman with acute or convalescent COVID-19. The CDR3 DNA reads as TGTGCCAGCAGCCACACCGGCCGAAGCGGGGATGAAGGCAATCAGCCCCAGCATTTT. Protein product: CASSHTGRSGDEGNQPQHF.